Sequencing of this T cell receptor beta chain was carried out in a study of blood T cell repertoires in COVID-19. Under the authors' procedure: Estimated nucleated cell counts came from reference gene primer amplification. Here immunoSEQ multiplex PCR was the method, and the copy in TCRdb shows in-frame clones only, minus some. V, J and clone size were drawn from that table, and D and trimming were deduced from the DNA. Of more than 250,000 clones listed, more than 85% are singletons. This CDR3 has 13 residues. Germline CDR1 and CDR2: LNHDA and SQIVND (reference sequence). V was trimmed by 7 bases and J by 9 bases, leaving 13 bases between them. Residents of under 25 US areas, aged about 18 to 95 years, made up the participants. Each participant's cohort was designated according to participant-reported clinical history. In Cohort 3, a recovered donor had either two negative PCRs, clearance, or symptom resolution.

The sequencing sample was made of PBMCs or T cells enriched from blood (not recorded which). The TCR sequence derives from a woman aged 30 to 39 who had recovered from COVID-19. The chain recombines TRBV19 with TRBJ1-6; TRBD1 might be the D (6 bases). CDR3 sequence reads: CASIGQGSSPLHF. The DNA for the CDR3 is TGTGCCAGTATAGGGCAGGGGAGTTCACCCCTCCACTTT.